The 24 T cell receptor beta chains listed next were all sequenced from one sample in a study of blood T cell repertoires in COVID-19. The table came from immunoSEQ multiplex PCR; TCRdb's copy has only in-frame clones and leaves some out. The data contain roughly 250,000 clones, roughly 82% of them singletons. Sample: peripheral blood. Source of these receptors: a woman older than 75 with active or convalescent COVID-19.

The chain links TRBV7-2 to TRBJ1-2, with 7 nucleotides matching TRBD1. J lost 8 bases, V lost 2 bases, and 8 bases had no gene match. The germline V gene has CDR1 SGHTA and CDR2 FQGNSA. The CDR3 covers 14 residues. CDR3 nucleotide sequence: TGTGCCAGCAGCTTATATGGACAGGTTGGAGGCTACACCTTC. Encoded protein: CASSLYGQVGGYTF.

The genes are TRBV10-3 and TRBJ1-1, with a possible D match to TRBD1 (5 bases). Between the trimmed V and J ends, which lost 5 bases and 0 bases, there was a span of 10 bases. CDR3 length: 14 residues. Germline lookup yields CDR1 ENHRY and CDR2 SYGVKD. The CDR3 protein is CAISLAGMNTEAFF. As DNA, the CDR3 is TGTGCCATCAGTTTAGCAGGGATGAACACTGAAGCTTTCTTT.

This clone was seen just once. The chain couples TRBV25-1 to TRBJ2-2, with D uncertain. Germline V gene lookup returns CDR1 MGHDK and CDR2 SYGVNS. The CDR3 loop spans 13 amino acids. The V end was cut by 4 bases, the J end by 1 base, with 4 bases between. The CDR3 DNA follows: TGTGCCAGCAGTGTACAGAACACCGGGGAGCTGTTTTTT. Amino acid sequence: CASSVQNTGELFF.

This clone has a single count. This chain uses TRBV10-3 with TRBJ1-1; 8 nucleotides match TRBD1. The junction had 7 bases not matched to a gene; V was cut back by 6 bases and J by 4 bases. Germline V gene lookup returns CDR1 ENHRY and CDR2 SYGVKD. CDR3 length equals 14 residues. As DNA, the CDR3 is TGTGCCATCAGCTCCGGACAGGGTATCACTGAAGCTTTCTTT. As protein: CAISSGQGITEAFF.

This rearrangement joins TRBV12-1 to TRBJ1-2. TRBV12-1 is a pseudogene segment. This CDR3 comprises 12 residues. The DNA of the CDR3 is TGTGCCAGCATCTCCCCCTTATATGGCTACACCTTC. It specifies CASISPLYGYTF.

This clone was seen a single time. This rearrangement joins TRBV28 to TRBJ1-2; 8 nucleotides agree with TRBD1. Germline V CDR1 and CDR2: MDHEN, SYDVKM. The CDR3 runs 15 residues. V was pared by 6 bases and J by 4 bases, with 10 bases of the junction left unmatched. The CDR3 region has the DNA TGTGCCAGCAGACGCGACAGGGGAGCCGGCTATGGCTACACCTTC. Translation: CASRRDRGAGYGYTF.

The V call is TRBV28, the J call TRBJ1-2; D possibly corresponds to TRBD1 (5 bases). Germline CDR1 reads MDHEN; CDR2 reads SYDVKM. V was trimmed by 4 bases and J by 7 bases, leaving 13 bases between them. The CDR3 sequence is 13 residues long. The CDR3 region has the DNA TGTGCCAGCAGTTCCAGGGCTCCGGGTGGCTACACCTTC. Its translation is CASSSRAPGGYTF.

This chain joins TRBV2 and TRBJ1-1; 10 bases match TRBD1. CDR3 length equals 15 residues. V was pared by 7 bases and J by 4 bases, with 9 bases of the junction left unmatched. Looked up from germline, CDR1 is SNHLY and CDR2 is FYNNEI. The CDR3 DNA reads as TGTGCCAGCACCGGACAGGGGGGGAGTGGCACTGAAGCTTTCTTT. Protein sequence: CASTGQGGSGTEAFF.

This chain connects TRBV12-3 or TRBV12-4 to TRBJ2-7; 9 bases are a match to TRBD1. The CDR3 is 13 residues long. V was clipped by 6 bases and J by 4 bases; unmatched bases: 4. The CDR3 loop is CASSTGGVYEQYF. Written as DNA, the CDR3 is TGTGCCAGCAGCACAGGGGGCGTATACGAGCAGTACTTC.

The chain recombines TRBV5-1 with TRBJ2-5; 9 bases fit TRBD1. The CDR3 totals 14 residues. V lost 3 bases, J lost 1 base, and 1 base stayed unmatched. Germline assignment: CDR1 SGHRS and CDR2 YFSETQ. The CDR3 coding sequence is TGCGCCAGCAGCTCGACAGGGGGCCAAGAGACCCAGTACTTC. This gives the protein CASSSTGGQETQYF. Using reference TRBV5-1 and TRBJ2-5 for the parts outside the CDR3, the full variable domain is KAGVTQTPRYLIKTRGQQVTLSCSPISGHRSVSWYQQTPGQGLQFLFEYFSETQRNKGNFPGRFSGRQFSNSRSEMNVSTLELGDSALYLCASSSTGGQETQYFGPGTRLLVL.

The chain couples TRBV6-5 to TRBJ2-7; 9 positions agree with TRBD1. In germline, CDR1 is MNHEY, CDR2 SVGAGI. The V gene end was trimmed by 6 bases and the J gene end by 6 bases; junction bases not matched to a gene: 6. This CDR3 comprises 13 residues. DNA of the CDR3: TGTGCCAGCAGCCACAGGGGGCAGGGCGAGCAGTACTTC. It yields the protein CASSHRGQGEQYF.

The rearrangement uses TRBV24-1 and TRBJ1-5; 8 positions agree with TRBD1. Germline lookup yields CDR1 KGHDR and CDR2 SFDVKD. J lost 1 base, V lost 3 bases, and 4 bases had no gene match. The CDR3 sequence is 16 residues long. The CDR3 DNA follows: TGTGCCACCAGTGATCCCCGGACAGGGAGCAATCAGCCCCAGCATTTT. It specifies CATSDPRTGSNQPQHF.

The genes are TRBV12-3 or TRBV12-4 and TRBJ1-2, with 7 nucleotides matching TRBD1. The CDR3 has 13 residues. V lost 3 bases and J lost 8; bases outside the gene matches: 6. CDR3 bases: TGTGCCAGCAGTTTTGGGACAGCATCGGGCTACACCTTC. Protein product: CASSFGTASGYTF.

This clone was detected a few times. The CDR3 is CAISEAGGYTF. The CDR3 coding sequence is TGTGCCATCAGTGAGGCGGGAGGCTACACCTTC. The chain is built from TRBV10-3 and TRBJ1-2; no clear D gene. Germline CDR1 reads ENHRY; CDR2 reads SYGVKD. Trimming left V 2 bases short and J 8 bases short, with 6 bases between. This CDR3 region has 11 residues.

The genes are TRBV5-1 and TRBJ2-3, with 8 nucleotides matching TRBD2. The V segment lost 4 bases and the J segment 4 bases; nucleotides outside the gene matches: 11. Germline assignment: CDR1 SGHRS and CDR2 YFSETQ. The CDR3 length is 16 residues. The CDR3 is CASSPPGTSLPDTQYF. CDR3 sequence (DNA): TGCGCCAGCAGCCCCCCCGGGACTAGTCTCCCAGATACGCAGTATTTT.

The chain employs TRBV7-2 and TRBJ2-5, with 9 bases lining up with TRBD1. This CDR3 spans 16 amino acids. The germline gives CDR1 SGHTA, CDR2 FQGNSA. The V segment lost 5 bases and the J segment 5 bases; nucleotides outside the gene matches: 12. The CDR3 nucleotides are TGTGCCAGCAGCCTCCTTACAGGGGGCTCGTCGGAGACCCAGTACTTC. It is translated as CASSLLTGGSSETQYF.

J is TRBJ1-1 and V is TRBV3-1 (or the pseudogene TRBV3-2), with TRBD1 matching over 8 bases. The CDR3 has 15 amino acids. J lost 3 bases, V lost 5 bases, and 8 bases had no gene match. In germline, CDR1 is LGHDT, CDR2 YNNKEL (reference sequence). Written as DNA, the CDR3 is TGTGCCAGCAGCTATCGGACAGGGATAGACACTGAAGCTTTCTTT. Its protein product is CASSYRTGIDTEAFF.

This chain joins TRBV7-2 and TRBJ1-4; 7 bases match TRBD1. J gave up 5 bases and V 4 bases, and 10 bases lay outside the gene matches. This CDR3 comprises 16 residues. Per the germline V gene, CDR1 is SGHTA and CDR2 is FQGNSA. The CDR3 is CASSSGTALSNEKLFF. DNA of the CDR3: TGTGCCAGCAGCTCGGGGACAGCACTTTCAAATGAAAAACTGTTTTTT.

The chain links TRBV6-6 to TRBJ1-1; D unresolved. Germline V gene data show CDR1 as MNHNY and CDR2 as SVGAGI (reference sequence). V lost 4 bases to trimming and J lost 4 bases, with 10 bases between them. This CDR3 is built from 13 residues. DNA of the CDR3: TGTGCCAGCAGTTCGGACGGGAGCACTGAAGCTTTCTTT. This gives the protein CASSSDGSTEAFF.

J is TRBJ1-4 and V is TRBV5-5, with a possible D match to TRBD1 (6 bases). Deletions cut 0 bases from V and 5 bases from J, with 14 bases between. From germline, CDR1 is SGHKS and CDR2 YYEKEE (reference sequence). The CDR3 sequence is 16 residues long. DNA for the CDR3: TGTGCCAGCAGCTTGGTGGTTGGGACAAAGAATGAAAAACTGTTTTTT. This translates into CASSLVVGTKNEKLFF.

This rearrangement joins TRBV28 to TRBJ1-5; possibly TRBD1 for D (6 bases). The germline V gene has CDR1 MDHEN and CDR2 SYDVKM. The CDR3 runs 16 residues. V dropped 5 bases and J dropped 2 bases, with 16 bases sitting between them. CDR3 sequence reads: CASSPRQAVGNQPQHF. For the CDR3, the DNA is TGTGCCAGCAGTCCTCGACAGGCCGTAGGCAATCAGCCCCAGCATTTT.

This clone was seen once. The chain recombines TRBV28 with TRBJ1-1, with TRBD1 as a possible D gene (5 bases). CDR3 length: 13 amino acids. CDR1 MDHEN and CDR2 SYDVKM come from the germline V gene. V lost 6 bases, J lost 11 bases, and 19 bases lay in between. The CDR3: CASSQHGGGGAFF. The CDR3 coding sequence is TGTGCCAGCAGCCAACATGGGGGGGGTGGTGCTTTCTTT.

The rearrangement joins TRBV4-1 to TRBJ1-1, with TRBD1 matching over 7 bases. CDR1 is MGHRA, CDR2 YSYEKL, per germline. The CDR3 is 15 amino acids. V trimming: 3 bases; J trimming: 6 bases; junction bases outside the gene matches: 10. CDR3 in amino acids: CASSHPPGQYPEAFF. In DNA form, the CDR3 reads TGCGCCAGCAGCCACCCGCCGGGACAGTACCCTGAAGCTTTCTTT.

The table lists this clone with a few counts. Other DNA sequences in this specimen translate into the identical CDR3. This chain connects TRBV18 to TRBJ1-1; 8 positions agree with TRBD1. The CDR3 spans 15 residues. V shed 5 bases, J shed 2 bases, and the junction held 7 bases outside the gene matches. The V gene's germline CDR1 is KGHSH and CDR2 LQKENI. CDR3 residues: CASSSADRANTEAFF. The CDR3, as DNA: TGTGCCAGCTCAAGTGCGGACAGGGCCAACACTGAAGCTTTCTTT.